Included here is one T cell receptor beta chain sequence, with context. The antigen is not known. The sample belongs to a study of OX40 agonist ivuxolimab in advanced cancers. Study findings and constraints: Averaging showed that CD8+ T cells had more expanded clones than CD4+ did.

TCRdb keeps only in-frame clones here, not all; method: immunoSEQ multiplex PCR. The data show roughly 40,000 clones, about 87% seen once. The trim removed 5 bases at V and 6 bases at J, leaving 6 bases unmatched. Germline V gene sequence: CDR1 SGHTA, CDR2 FQGNSA. This CDR3 comprises 13 residues. Blood sampling took place at baseline, cycle 4 day 1, and cycle 7 day 1. The clonotype was recovered from an adult with an advanced solid tumor such as melanoma, head and neck, liver or kidney cancer. The specimen was CD4+ or CD8+ T cells sorted from blood, collected in a trial of the OX40 agonist ivuxolimab. This chain joins TRBV7-2 and TRBJ2-5, with 7 bases that match TRBD1. The chain's CDR3 is CASSPGGMQTQYF. CDR3 coding DNA: TGTGCCAGCAGCCCAGGGGGTATGCAGACCCAGTACTTC.